This T cell receptor beta chain was identified in a study of blood T cells in healthy people across ages. The V and J ends lost 2 bases and 6 bases respectively, with 14 bases between them. Germline CDR1 reads MDHEN; CDR2 reads SYDVKM. The CDR3 contains 14 residues. A J-beta primer mix and a sample-barcoded 5' primer were used in a second PCR of roughly 7 to 12 cycles. TCRdb passed the 5' RACE reads through MiXCR, listing each CDR3 protein once. The sample includes roughly 1,700,000 distinct CDR3 sequences, 28% of them seen just once. This clonotype was recorded many times. V and J are TRBV28 and TRBJ2-7; a weak D match, TRBD2 (5 bases). The sequence was obtained from a woman aged 25 to 39 in good health. Sequencing was carried out using blood. Here the CDR3 reads CASSLMRASGEQYF. The CDR3 nucleotides are TGTGCCAGCAGTTTAATGAGGGCATCAGGCGAGCAGTACTTC.